The 12 T cell receptor beta chains in this list originate from one sample, sequenced in a study of cytomegalovirus exposure and HLA in healthy donors. The PCR ran on 60 Vbeta and 13 Jbeta primers. The table came from immunoSEQ multiplex PCR; TCRdb's copy has only in-frame clones and leaves some out. This table has around 190,000 clones, about four fifths appearing once. Material: PBMCs. The source of these receptors is a man aged 18 to 30 in good health and CMV-seronegative.

This clone was picked up a small number of times. This chain joins TRBV4-3 and TRBJ2-2; 9 bases are shared with TRBD2. In germline, CDR1 is LGHNA, CDR2 YSLEER. This CDR3 spans 16 amino acids. J lost 5 bases, V lost 0 bases, and 4 bases had no gene match. For the CDR3, the DNA is TGCGCCAGCAGCCAAGATCGACTAGCGGTAACCGGGGAGCTGTTTTTT. Encoded protein: CASSQDRLAVTGELFF.

This chain uses TRBV30 with TRBJ1-1; tentatively, D is TRBD1 (6 bases). V was cut by 3 bases and J by 7 bases, with 9 bases left in between. This CDR3 has 11 amino acids. From germline, CDR1 is GTSNPN and CDR2 SVGIG (reference sequence). The CDR3 sequence: CAWRGADEAFF. For the CDR3, the DNA is TGTGCCTGGAGGGGGGCTGATGAAGCTTTCTTT.

The V call is TRBV27, the J call TRBJ2-7, with D unresolved. Between the trimmed V and J ends, which lost 2 bases and 2 bases, there was a span of 10 bases. Germline loops: CDR1 MNHEY, CDR2 SMNVEV (reference sequence). The CDR3 is 14 residues long. The chain's CDR3 is CASSLGGIPYEQYF. CDR3 in DNA: TGTGCCAGCAGTTTAGGCGGCATACCCTACGAGCAGTACTTC.

This clone has only one observation. V gene TRBV30 combines with J gene TRBJ1-6; TRBD1 aligns across 7 bases. The length of the CDR3 is 14 residues. J lost 6 bases, V lost 5 bases, and 7 bases had no gene match. Per germline, CDR1 GTSNPN and CDR2 SVGIG (reference sequence). The CDR3 is CAWAGRDSNSPLHF. The CDR3 region has the DNA TGTGCCTGGGCGGGACGGGACAGTAATTCACCCCTCCACTTT.

A word on this clone: Distinct nucleotide sequences in the sample also encode this CDR3. This chain connects TRBV7-9 to TRBJ2-7; perhaps TRBD1 as D (5 bases). Trimming removed 5 bases from V and 7 bases from J, with 12 bases in between. The CDR3 sequence is 12 residues long. CDR1 SEHNR and CDR2 FQNEAQ come from the germline V gene (reference sequence). The CDR3 reads CASSERGREQYF. As DNA, the CDR3 is TGTGCCAGCAGCGAAAGGGGTAGGGAGCAGTACTTC. The variable domain in full, completed from reference TRBV7-9 and TRBJ2-7, reads DTGVSQNPRHKITKRGQNVTFRCDPISEHNRLYWYRQTLGQGPEFLTYFQNEAQLEKSRLLSDRFSAERPKGSFSTLEIQRTEQGDSAMYLCASSERGREQYFGPGTRLTVT.

This rearrangement joins TRBV6-5 to TRBJ2-7; D might be TRBD2 (6 bases). Looked up from germline, CDR1 is MNHEY and CDR2 is SVGAGI. The CDR3 runs to 15 residues. Trimming pared 0 bases from V and 0 bases from J, leaving 9 bases between. CDR3 in DNA: TGTGCCAGCAGTTACTCACGCGGGGCCTCCTACGAGCAGTACTTC. It is translated as CASSYSRGASYEQYF.

This chain joins TRBV2 and TRBJ2-1; 7 positions agree with TRBD1. This CDR3 has 11 residues. Germline values: CDR1 SNHLY, CDR2 FYNNEI. V lost 6 bases, J lost 12 bases, and 5 bases stayed unmatched. The CDR3 region has the DNA TGTGCCAGCAGGGCCCGGGACAGGCAGTTCTTC. Its protein is CASRARDRQFF.

The CDR3 DNA reads as TGCGCCAGCAGCCAAGATCCAGGGTTCGGGGAGCTGTTTTTT. This codes for CASSQDPGFGELFF. This chain links TRBV4-1 with TRBJ2-2, with D maybe TRBD1 (5 bases). Per the germline V gene, CDR1 is MGHRA and CDR2 is YSYEKL. The V and J ends lost 0 bases and 7 bases respectively, with 9 bases between them. The CDR3 spans 14 residues.

The chain links TRBV6-1 to TRBJ2-5; no clear D gene. The CDR3 length is 14 residues. V lost 1 base and J lost 5, with 11 bases in between. Per germline, CDR1 MNHNS and CDR2 SASEGT. Here the CDR3 reads CASSEGATRETQYF. The CDR3 DNA sequence: TGTGCCAGCAGTGAAGGAGCCACCCGGGAGACCCAGTACTTC.

The chain couples TRBV7-2 to TRBJ1-6, with unresolved D. The CDR3 extends over 16 amino acids. From germline, CDR1 is SGHTA and CDR2 FQGNSA. The V gene lost 4 bases and the J gene lost 6 bases, with 16 bases spanning the gap. The CDR3 DNA is TGTGCCAGCAGCTCAATAGGACTACAACCTAATTCACCCCTCCACTTT. As protein: CASSSIGLQPNSPLHF.

The rearrangement uses TRBV18 and TRBJ1-2, with TRBD1 identical over 7 bases. After removal of 2 bases from V and 3 bases from J, the junction contained 6 bases not matched to a gene. Germline-derived CDR1 and CDR2 are KGHSH and LQKENI. This CDR3 is 15 amino acids long. The CDR3 sequence: CASSPSPGQHYGYTF. CDR3 bases: TGTGCCAGCTCACCATCTCCGGGACAGCACTATGGCTACACCTTC. The variable domain in full, with the rest retrieved from reference TRBV18 and TRBJ1-2, is NAGVMQNPRHLVRRRGQEARLRCSPMKGHSHVYWYRQLPEEGLKFMVYLQKENIIDESGMPKERFSAEFPKEGPSILRIQQVVRGDSAAYFCASSPSPGQHYGYTFGSGTRLTVV.

The chain is built from TRBV6-5 and TRBJ2-5; TRBD2 aligns across 11 bases. Trimming cost V 2 bases and J 4 bases; bases outside gene matches: 6. The CDR3 totals 16 residues. In germline, CDR1 is MNHEY, CDR2 SVGAGI. CDR3 protein: CASSYTTSGVSETQYF. DNA of the CDR3: TGTGCCAGCAGTTACACGACTAGCGGGGTTTCAGAGACCCAGTACTTC.